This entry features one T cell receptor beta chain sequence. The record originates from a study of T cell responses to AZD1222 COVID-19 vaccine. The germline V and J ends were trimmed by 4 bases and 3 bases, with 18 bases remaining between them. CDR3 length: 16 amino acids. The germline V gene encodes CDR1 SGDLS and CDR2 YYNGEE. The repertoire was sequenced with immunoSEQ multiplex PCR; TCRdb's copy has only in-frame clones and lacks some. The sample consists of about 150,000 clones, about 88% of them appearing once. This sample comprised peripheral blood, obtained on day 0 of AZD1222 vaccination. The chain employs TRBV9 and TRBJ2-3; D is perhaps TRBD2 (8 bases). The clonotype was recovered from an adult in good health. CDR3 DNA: TGTGCCAGCAGCACCAAGACAGGGACTAGAACAGATACGCAGTATTTT. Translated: CASSTKTGTRTDTQYF.